Following are 16 T cell receptor beta chains from one sample sequenced in a study of vaccination and CD4 T cells after COVID-19. These receptors have no known antigen. CD4+ T cells that had been cultured provided DNA sequenced with the Oncomine TCR Beta short-read assay. Extraction of genomic DNA was performed on cultured CD4+ T cells. MiXCR, run by TCRdb on the PCR reads, gives a single entry per CDR3 protein. The sample includes more than 6,500 distinct CDR3 sequences, about two fifths of them seen just once. The sample's treatment: approximately 9-day PBMC culture with coronavirus spike peptide pools or control peptides (ViraFEST assay). Before the COVID-19 pandemic (2011-2018), CD4+ T cells were obtained from the unexposed donor. Sequences were obtained from CD4+ T cells from blood, cultured in vitro. These TCRs come from a human donor in good health.

This chain's CDR3 is CASSSLLAGGPDTQYF. In DNA form, the CDR3 reads TGTGCCAGCAGCTCATTACTAGCGGGAGGGCCTGATACGCAGTATTTT. This rearrangement joins TRBV7-3 to TRBJ2-3; 13 bases align to TRBD2. The CDR3 loop spans 16 amino acids. J lost 6 bases, V lost 4 bases, and 7 bases had no gene match. Germline V gene sequence: CDR1 SGHTA, CDR2 FQGTGA.

The chain employs TRBV24-1 and TRBJ1-2; D unresolved. The V and J ends lost 1 base and 7 bases respectively, with 9 bases between them. The V gene's germline CDR1 is KGHDR and CDR2 SFDVKD. The CDR3 has 13 residues. The CDR3, as DNA: TGTGCCACCAGTGATTTCGGGGTTGGTGGCTACACCTTC. Protein: CATSDFGVGGYTF.

The rearrangement joins TRBV6-1 to TRBJ2-2, with 10 bases matching TRBD2. The CDR3 sequence is 17 residues long. The J segment lost 4 bases and the V segment lost 8 bases, leaving 13 bases of the junction unmatched. Per germline, CDR1 MNHNS and CDR2 SASEGT. The CDR3 region has the DNA TGTGCCAGCGCGACAGCGGGAGGGCCACGTTCCACCGGGGAGCTGTTTTTT. This gives the protein CASATAGGPRSTGELFF.

The chain uses TRBV6-1 and TRBJ1-1; weak D call: TRBD1 (6 bases). Trimming shortened V by 4 bases and J by 3 bases, and 12 bases separated the two germline ends. From germline, CDR1 is MNHNS and CDR2 SASEGT. The CDR3 covers 14 residues. In DNA form, the CDR3 reads TGTGCCAGCAGTGGAGGGTCAGGGGACACTGAAGCTTTCTTT. Encoded protein: CASSGGSGDTEAFF.

This clonotype was detected a few times. V usage is TRBV7-8 and J usage is TRBJ1-5; the D gene is possibly TRBD1 (6 bases). Germline CDR1 is SGHVS and CDR2 is FQNEAQ. V lost 5 bases, J lost 9 bases, and 23 bases lay in between. The CDR3 is 16 residues long. The DNA for the CDR3 is TGTGCCAGCAGCCCTCGGGTGCGGGGCGGAGGGGGGCCCCAGCATTTT. This sequence encodes CASSPRVRGGGGPQHF.

The chain recombines TRBV20-1 with TRBJ2-7; 12 nucleotides match TRBD2. J gave up 4 bases and V 6 bases, and 7 bases lay outside the gene matches. CDR1 and CDR2 (germline): DFQATT, SNEGSKA (reference sequence). This CDR3 is built from 14 residues. The CDR3 DNA reads TGCAGTGCCGCCGGACTAGCGGGAAGTTACGAGCAGTACTTC. The encoded protein is CSAAGLAGSYEQYF.

CDR3 loop: CATSPTEENRPQHF. The CDR3 DNA reads TGTGCCACCAGTCCGACAGAGGAAAATAGGCCCCAGCATTTT. The chain links TRBV24-1 to TRBJ1-5; perhaps TRBD1 as D (5 bases). With 6 bases removed from V and 9 bases from J, the gap between germline ends came to 17 bases. This CDR3 has 14 amino acids. The V gene's germline CDR1 is KGHDR and CDR2 SFDVKD.

The chain carries TRBV6-5 and TRBJ2-7; the match to TRBD1 covers 9 bases. CDR1 MNHEY and CDR2 SVGAGI come from the germline V gene. V lost 4 bases and J lost 0; bases outside the gene matches: 1. CDR3 size: 14 residues. CDR3 coding DNA: TGTGCCAGCAGTTGGGGACAGGGCTCCTACGAGCAGTACTTC. Protein: CASSWGQGSYEQYF.

In its sample, this clonotype was seen a few times. DNA for the CDR3: TGTGCCAGCAGCTTAGGAGGGAGTAAGGGTGAAGCTTTCTTT. It codes for CASSLGGSKGEAFF. This chain uses TRBV7-2 with TRBJ1-1; D is unclear. The V gene lost 1 base and the J gene lost 7 bases, with 13 bases spanning the gap. This CDR3 contains 14 residues. Germline V gene lookup returns CDR1 SGHTA and CDR2 FQGNSA.

The chain is built from TRBV5-4 and TRBJ2-5; maybe TRBD2 (7 bases). CDR3 length: 15 amino acids. V lost 1 base to trimming and J lost 5 bases, with 15 bases between them. Germline V gene lookup returns CDR1 SGHNT and CDR2 YYREEE (reference sequence). The CDR3 loop is CASSLKGDGGETQYF. CDR3 bases: TGTGCCAGCAGCTTGAAGGGGGACGGGGGGGAGACCCAGTACTTC. Full variable domain (outside the CDR3, taken from reference TRBV5-4 and TRBJ2-5): ETGVTQSPTHLIKTRGQQVTLRCSSQSGHNTVSWYQQALGQGPQFIFQYYREEENGRGNFPPRFSGLQFPNYSSELNVNALELDDSALYLCASSLKGDGGETQYFGPGTRLLVL.

The J gene is TRBJ1-1, the V gene TRBV18; a possible D gene is TRBD1 (5 bases). Germline V CDR1 and CDR2: KGHSH, LQKENI. CDR3 size: 15 residues. The V end was cut by 0 bases, the J end by 1 base, with 9 bases between. Here the CDR3 DNA reads TGTGCCAGCTCACCACCGTTCGACAGGAACACTGAAGCTTTCTTT. It translates to CASSPPFDRNTEAFF. Combining the CDR3 with reference TRBV18 and TRBJ1-1 gives the whole variable domain NAGVMQNPRHLVRRRGQEARLRCSPMKGHSHVYWYRQLPEEGLKFMVYLQKENIIDESGMPKERFSAEFPKEGPSILRIQQVVRGDSAAYFCASSPPFDRNTEAFFGQGTRLTVV.

V gene TRBV20-1 combines with J gene TRBJ2-3, with TRBD2 as a possible D gene (5 bases). Trimming shortened V by 6 bases and J by 2 bases, and 15 bases separated the two germline ends. This CDR3 comprises 14 residues. Germline CDR1 is DFQATT and CDR2 is SNEGSKA (reference sequence). CDR3: CSASLTGNTDTQYF. Written as DNA, the CDR3 is TGCAGTGCCAGTCTTACGGGGAACACAGATACGCAGTATTTT.

The gene calls are TRBV6-2 or TRBV6-3 and TRBJ1-5, with D unclear. Trimming removed 5 bases from V and 6 bases from J, with 14 bases in between. The CDR3 has 14 residues. Per germline, CDR1 MNHEY and CDR2 SVGEGT. This chain's CDR3 is CASSNPAGLQPQHF. CDR3 nucleotides: TGTGCCAGCAGTAACCCCGCAGGCCTTCAGCCCCAGCATTTT.

A single count supports this clonotype. One base away lies a much larger clone, so this may be a sequencing read error. This chain uses TRBV27 with TRBJ1-6; the match to TRBD1 covers 7 bases. The CDR3 runs 15 residues. Germline V gives CDR1 MNHEY, CDR2 SMNVEV (reference sequence). The CDR3 region has the DNA TGTGCCGGCAGTCCCGGGACAGCGATTGGATTACCCCTCCACTTT. Its protein is CAGSPGTAIGLPLHF.

This clonotype was detected a few times. This chain connects TRBV5-1 to TRBJ1-2; D is undetermined. There are 13 residues in the CDR3. The germline V gene encodes CDR1 SGHRS and CDR2 YFSETQ. V lost 3 bases and J lost 6, with 12 bases in between. The DNA of the CDR3 is TGCGCCAGCAGCTCGAAGATGCTAGATGGCTACACCTTC. The encoded protein is CASSSKMLDGYTF.

This clonotype was seen a single time. The gene calls are TRBV20-1 and TRBJ2-7, with D uncertain. Germline V gene data show CDR1 as DFQATT and CDR2 as SNEGSKA (reference sequence). The CDR3 contains 10 residues. The germline V and J ends were trimmed by 5 bases and 4 bases, with 6 bases remaining between them. The CDR3: CSAPYYEQYF. CDR3 coding DNA: TGCAGTGCTCCTTATTACGAGCAGTACTTC.